This T cell receptor beta chain was identified during a study of T cell responses to AZD1222 COVID-19 vaccine. Points from the study as a whole: Donors were chiefly white British, with a greater number of females, and clonal diversity was perhaps underestimated. Only a handful of AZD1222 recipients, several in all, had baseline seropositivity.

About this clone: No antigen is known for it.

Investigators merged groups given second doses at roughly 4 or roughly 12 weeks. CDR1 is SGHVS, CDR2 FQNEAQ, per germline. V dropped 5 bases and J dropped 2 bases, with 12 bases sitting between them. The CDR3 is 14 amino acids. The protocol was immunoSEQ multiplex PCR, while the TCRdb copy is restricted to in-frame clones and leaves out a portion. The table records tens of thousands of clones, 65% to 85% of them present only once. The chain combines TRBV7-8 with TRBJ2-5; perhaps TRBD1 as D (5 bases). The TCR originated in an adult who received the AZD1222 COVID-19 vaccine. Sequences were derived from peripheral blood, sampled 28 days after the second AZD1222 dose. The CDR3 loop is CASSGLGVQETQYF. The CDR3 DNA sequence: TGTGCCAGCAGCGGCCTAGGGGTACAAGAGACCCAGTACTTC.